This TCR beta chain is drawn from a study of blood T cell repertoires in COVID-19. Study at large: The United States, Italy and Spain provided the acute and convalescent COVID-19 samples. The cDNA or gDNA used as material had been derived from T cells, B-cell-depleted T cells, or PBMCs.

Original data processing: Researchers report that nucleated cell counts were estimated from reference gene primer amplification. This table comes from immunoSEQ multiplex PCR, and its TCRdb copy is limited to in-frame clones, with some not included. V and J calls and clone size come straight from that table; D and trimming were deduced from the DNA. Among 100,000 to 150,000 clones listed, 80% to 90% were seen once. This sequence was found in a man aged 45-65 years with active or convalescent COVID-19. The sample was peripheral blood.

In DNA, the CDR3 is TGTGCCAGTAGTTACCAAAGACAGGGGGCCCAGGAGACCCAGTACTTC. Translation gives CASSYQRQGAQETQYF. This chain uses TRBV19 with TRBJ2-5; 10 positions agree with TRBD1. Trimming at V came to 5 bases and at J to 5 bases, leaving 11 bases not matched to a gene. Germline-derived CDR1 and CDR2 are LNHDA and SQIVND (reference sequence). The CDR3 extends over 16 amino acids.